One and the same sample provided the 11 T cell receptor beta chains below, sequenced in a study of OX40 agonist ivuxolimab in advanced cancers. The table came from immunoSEQ multiplex PCR; TCRdb's copy has only in-frame clones and leaves some out. The sample lists under 35,000 clones; approximately 84% were seen once. Sequenced material: CD4+ or CD8+ T cells sorted from blood, taken in a trial of the OX40 agonist ivuxolimab. The receptor source for this set is an adult with an advanced solid tumor such as melanoma, head and neck, liver or kidney cancer.

This clone was detected only once. The rearrangement uses TRBV9 and TRBJ1-4; D not resolved. The CDR3 length is 15 residues. In germline, CDR1 is SGDLS, CDR2 YYNGEE. V was clipped by 0 bases and J by 3 bases, with 9 bases between them. The chain's CDR3 is CASSVGGAPNEKLFF. The CDR3 DNA reads as TGTGCCAGCAGCGTAGGTGGAGCTCCTAATGAAAAACTGTTTTTT.

The J gene is TRBJ2-1, the V gene TRBV7-9; D may be TRBD1 (5 bases). This CDR3 is 15 amino acids long. The V gene lost 3 bases and the J gene lost 9 bases, with 18 bases spanning the gap. Germline V gives CDR1 SEHNR, CDR2 FQNEAQ (reference sequence). The CDR3 DNA is TGTGCCAGCAGCTTGAAAAGACAGAGTAGGAGTGAGCAGTTCTTC. It translates to CASSLKRQSRSEQFF.

V gene TRBV4-1 combines with J gene TRBJ1-5; D gene uncertain. Trimming cost V 0 bases and J 1 base, with 4 bases left between them. CDR1 and CDR2 from the germline V gene are MGHRA and YSYEKL. This CDR3 spans 14 amino acids. CDR3 residues: CASSQDLSNQPQHF. CDR3 sequence (DNA): TGCGCCAGCAGCCAAGATCTCAGCAATCAGCCCCAGCATTTT.

V is TRBV5-1 and J is TRBJ2-3; TRBD1 agrees at 8 bases. The CDR3 totals 16 residues. The junction had 5 bases not matched to a gene; V was cut back by 1 base and J by 1 base. Germline V gene lookup returns CDR1 SGHRS and CDR2 YFSETQ. CDR3 protein: CASSLSQGDGTDTQYF. CDR3 DNA: TGCGCCAGCAGCTTGTCACAGGGGGACGGCACAGATACGCAGTATTTT. Drawing the rest from reference TRBV5-1 and TRBJ2-3, the complete variable domain is KAGVTQTPRYLIKTRGQQVTLSCSPISGHRSVSWYQQTPGQGLQFLFEYFSETQRNKGNFPGRFSGRQFSNSRSEMNVSTLELGDSALYLCASSLSQGDGTDTQYFGPGTRLTVL.

CDR3 sequence reads: CASSLFGTSGLQETQYF. CDR3 coding DNA: TGTGCCAGCAGTTTGTTCGGGACTAGCGGGTTGCAAGAGACCCAGTACTTC. The chain joins TRBV27 to TRBJ2-5, with 12 bases matching TRBD2. J lost 2 bases, V lost 3 bases, and 7 bases had no gene match. CDR1 is MNHEY, CDR2 SMNVEV, per germline (reference sequence). The CDR3 length is 17 residues.

This rearrangement joins TRBV7-8 to TRBJ1-3, with unresolved D. Trimming removed 5 bases from V and 5 bases from J, with 7 bases in between. Germline V gene sequence: CDR1 SGHVS, CDR2 FQNEAQ. The CDR3 is 12 amino acids. The DNA of the CDR3 is TGTGCCAGCAGCCCTCAGCGAAACACCATATATTTT. It translates to CASSPQRNTIYF.

The rearrangement joins TRBV9 to TRBJ2-7, with 10 bases identical to TRBD2. Germline V gene lookup returns CDR1 SGDLS and CDR2 YYNGEE. The CDR3 loop spans 16 amino acids. Trimming at V came to 0 bases and at J to 3 bases, leaving 6 bases not matched to a gene. The CDR3 nucleotides are TGTGCCAGCAGCGTAGTGGCTAGCGGGAGTTTCTACGAGCAGTACTTC. Translating it yields CASSVVASGSFYEQYF. The complete variable domain, with remaining parts taken from reference TRBV9 and TRBJ2-7, reads DSGVTQTPKHLITATGQRVTLRCSPRSGDLSVYWYQQSLDQGLQFLIQYYNGEERAKGNILERFSAQQFPDLHSELNLSSLELGDSALYFCASSVVASGSFYEQYFGPGTRLTVT.

The V and J genes are TRBV15 and TRBJ2-7, with a weak D call TRBD1 (5 bases). In germline, CDR1 is LNHNV, CDR2 YYDKDF (reference sequence). The CDR3 totals 14 residues. V was trimmed by 3 bases and J by 3 bases, leaving 12 bases between them. CDR3 sequence (DNA): TGTGCCACCAGCAGGCTGCCCCAGGGCTACGAGCAGTACTTC. It codes for CATSRLPQGYEQYF. The whole variable domain, filled in from reference TRBV15 and TRBJ2-7, reads DAMVIQNPRYQVTQFGKPVTLSCSQTLNHNVMYWYQQKSSQAPKLLFHYYDKDFNNEADTPDNFQSRRPNTSFCFLDIRSPGLGDTAMYLCATSRLPQGYEQYFGPGTRLTVT.

The rearrangement uses TRBV27 and TRBJ2-7; perhaps TRBD2 as D (5 bases). Germline CDR1 reads MNHEY; CDR2 reads SMNVEV (reference sequence). Trimming left V 3 bases short and J 2 bases short, with 8 bases between. This CDR3 is 13 amino acids long. CDR3 amino acids: CASSFGVAYEQYF. The CDR3 region has the DNA TGTGCCAGCAGTTTCGGGGTCGCCTACGAGCAGTACTTC.

The chain employs TRBV27 and TRBJ2-1; D unresolved. The V gene's germline CDR1 is MNHEY and CDR2 SMNVEV (reference sequence). The V and J ends lost 6 bases and 8 bases respectively, with 17 bases between them. The CDR3 runs 14 residues. CDR3 coding DNA: TGTGCCAGCAGCCATCGCGGATTGGGATATGAGCAGTTCTTC. It specifies CASSHRGLGYEQFF.

The rearrangement joins TRBV5-1 to TRBJ2-7; tentative D call: TRBD2 (6 bases). Germline V gene sequence: CDR1 SGHRS, CDR2 YFSETQ. CDR3 size: 15 residues. Trimming left V 3 bases short and J 0 bases short, with 13 bases between. The CDR3 spells CASSSVAESSYEQYF. The CDR3 nucleotides are TGCGCCAGCAGCTCCGTAGCGGAAAGCTCCTACGAGCAGTACTTC.